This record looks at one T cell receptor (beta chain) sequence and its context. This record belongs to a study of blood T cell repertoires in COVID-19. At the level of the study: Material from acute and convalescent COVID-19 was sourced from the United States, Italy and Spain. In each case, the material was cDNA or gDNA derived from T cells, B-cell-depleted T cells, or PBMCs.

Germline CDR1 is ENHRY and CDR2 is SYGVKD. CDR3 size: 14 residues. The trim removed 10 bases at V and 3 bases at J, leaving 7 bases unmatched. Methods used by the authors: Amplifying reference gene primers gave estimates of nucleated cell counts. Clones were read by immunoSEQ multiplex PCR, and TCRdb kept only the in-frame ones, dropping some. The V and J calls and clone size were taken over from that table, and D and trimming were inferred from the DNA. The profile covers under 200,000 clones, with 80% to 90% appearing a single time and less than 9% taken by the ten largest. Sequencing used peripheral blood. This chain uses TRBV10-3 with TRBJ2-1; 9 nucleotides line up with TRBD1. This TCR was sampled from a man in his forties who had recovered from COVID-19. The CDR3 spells CATSTGGGYNEQFF. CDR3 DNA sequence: TGTGCCACCTCCACAGGGGGCGGCTACAATGAGCAGTTCTTC.